The 4 T cell receptor beta chains below were found in one sample sequenced in a study of Ad26.COV2.S vaccination and SARS-CoV-2 variants. Treatment described: roughly 20 received Ad26.COV2.S at low or high dose, single or two shots; roughly five received placebo; per-sample allocation not given. The study sampled participants on day 63 after the first vaccine or placebo injection. Method: immunoSEQ multiplex PCR; TCRdb's copy keeps in-frame clones and lacks some. The sample includes about 240,000 clones, roughly 90% of them seen just once. Specimen: peripheral blood, collected in a trial of Ad26.COV2.S vaccine versus placebo. The receptors were gathered from a person aged 18-60 years who received the Ad26.COV2.S COVID-19 vaccine or a placebo.

The chain recombines TRBV7-3 with TRBJ2-3, with D perhaps given as TRBD1 or TRBD2 (5 bases each). This CDR3 contains 13 residues. Trimming shortened V by 7 bases and J by 1 base, and 9 bases separated the two germline ends. Germline CDR1 SGHTA, CDR2 FQGTGA. The CDR3 reads CASMGVGTDTQYF. The CDR3 nucleotides read TGTGCCAGCATGGGGGTGGGCACAGATACGCAGTATTTT.

This chain joins TRBV12-3 or TRBV12-4 and TRBJ1-2, with 7 nucleotides matching TRBD1. There are 13 residues in the CDR3. V was pared by 6 bases and J by 7 bases, with 8 bases of the junction left unmatched. The CDR3 coding sequence is TGTGCCAGCAGCCCCGGACAGGTCGGTGGCTACACCTTC. Its protein is CASSPGQVGGYTF.

The chain has TRBV27 and TRBJ2-6, with D hard to call. V lost 5 bases, J lost 0 bases, and 5 bases lay in between. The CDR3 spans 14 residues. Germline V gene sequence: CDR1 MNHEY, CDR2 SMNVEV (reference sequence). The CDR3 reads CASSPSSGANVLTF. CDR3 coding DNA: TGTGCCAGCAGTCCCTCCTCTGGGGCCAACGTCCTGACTTTC.

The chain uses TRBV11-2 and TRBJ1-5; tentative D call: TRBD1 (6 bases). From germline, CDR1 is SGHAT and CDR2 FQNNGV. The CDR3 covers 13 residues. V dropped 6 bases and J dropped 7 bases, with 13 bases sitting between them. The CDR3 reads CASSYRAEQPQHF. The CDR3 bases are TGTGCCAGCAGTTACAGGGCAGAACAGCCCCAGCATTTT. The full variable domain, its missing parts supplied by reference TRBV11-2 and TRBJ1-5, is EAGVAQSPRYKIIEKRQSVAFWCNPISGHATLYWYQQILGQGPKLLIQFQNNGVVDDSQLPKDRFSAERLKGVDSTLKIQPAKLEDSAVYLCASSYRAEQPQHFGDGTRLSIL.